Here is one T cell receptor beta chain with its context. The antigen remains unidentified. Sequencing was performed with immunoSEQ multiplex PCR; in TCRdb, only in-frame clones are kept and a portion is missing. The table has roughly 1,800,000 clones, around 96% seen once. The V gene end was trimmed by 1 base and the J gene end by 6 bases; junction bases not matched to a gene: 14. The CDR3 runs to 18 residues. Germline V gene data show CDR1 as MNHEY and CDR2 as SMNVEV (reference sequence). The entry originates in a study of shared clonotypes between healthy human individuals. Only CD45RO-negative cells positively selected for CCR7 counted as naive CD8 cells, so terminally differentiated effector memory CD45RA+ cells were excluded. Overall study results and limits: Four donors shared about 4.5% of their naive CD4 clonotypes.

The receptor was isolated from a man between 18 and 35 years old in good health. The chain employs TRBV27 and TRBJ2-2; 7 bases match TRBD1. The specimen was naive CD8+ T cells sorted from blood. The CDR3 sequence is CASSLYPGTEGISGELFF. The DNA of the CDR3 is TGTGCCAGCAGTTTATACCCCGGGACAGAGGGAATCTCCGGGGAGCTGTTTTTT.